The subject of this entry is one T cell receptor beta chain. Generated by immunoSEQ multiplex PCR, the TCRdb table keeps only in-frame clones and is missing some. Among a few hundred thousand clones listed, roughly 88% were seen once. The data stem from a study of blood T cell repertoires in COVID-19. The germline CDR1 and CDR2 sequences are LGHNA and YSLEER. Trimming took 4 bases from V and 6 from J; bases not matched to a gene: 14. The CDR3 consists of 17 residues. What was sequenced was PBMCs or T cells enriched from blood (not recorded which). The TCR originated in a woman in her thirties or forties with acute COVID-19. The genes are TRBV4-3 and TRBJ1-3; 8 nucleotides match TRBD1. The CDR3 protein is CASSLGTGANPLNTIYF. The DNA of the CDR3 is TGCGCCAGCAGCCTCGGGACAGGCGCTAACCCACTAAACACCATATATTTT.